The rows below give T cell receptor beta chains drawn from one sample of a study of T cells in Graves' hyperthyroidism and ophthalmopathy. MiXCR, run by TCRdb on the multiplex PCR reads, gives a single entry per CDR3 protein. The sample has approximately 600,000 distinct CDR3 sequences; roughly 20% are singletons. The material sequenced was blood. These receptors were taken from a man aged 30-40 years with Graves' ophthalmopathy. Each CDR3 is given with its conserved first and last residue. Rows give clone size only sometimes, using once, few, many, or a class for an expanded clone.

v_gene,abundance,len,CDR3aa
TRBV6-2/TRBV6-3,many,14,CASSYSRPNQPQHF
TRBV7-8,NA,13,CASSLGDSNEQFF
TRBV11-2,NA,13,CASSFPEGNTIYF
TRBV29-1,NA,13,CSVRPGEFTEAFF
TRBV10-2,NA,14,CASSEQGGSYEQYF
TRBV4-1,few,17,CASSQDRGVRRVDEQFF
TRBV30,many,12,CAWSRQVSPLHF
TRBV27,few,15,CASSPAAQIVYEQYF
TRBV30,many,8,CAWPGAFF
TRBV20-1,few,19,CSARPPRGLAGAGYNEQFF
TRBV12-3/TRBV12-4,few,17,CASSFAAQGFGTDTQYF
TRBV27,many,12,CASSVLGDEQYF
TRBV19,NA,17,CASSPMGTRDFQETQYF
TRBV20-1,many,13,CSAAGGRGNEQFF
TRBV28,many,17,CASSPLAGGFRGNEQFF
TRBV11-2,many,13,CASSVSGANVLTF
TRBV2,many,14,CASSEELVNTEAFF
TRBV24-1,NA,15,CATSISGGTYNEQFF
TRBV12-3/TRBV12-4,NA,14,CASKAGTMNTEAFF
TRBV20-1,many,15,CSAPPASGSYNEQFF
TRBV10-3,many,17,CATTPAGVQVGQETQYF
TRBV28,many,14,CASSRPGRGYEQYF
TRBV6-2/TRBV6-3,NA,14,CASNRAMMADTQYF
TRBV27,few,15,CASSSLPTGGQPQHF
TRBV11-2,many,15,CASSPAFRERETQYF
TRBV29-1,NA,14,CSVEDYEPAGEQYF
TRBV24-1,NA,14,CATSDLTGNQPQHF
TRBV27,NA,16,CASSPLRGLVYNEQFF
TRBV28,few,14,CASSRQGWDQPQHF
TRBV3-1,NA,13,CASSLGQSYEQFF
TRBV2,few,15,CASSTSTSGYNEQFF